This T cell receptor (beta chain) was sequenced during a study of blood T cell repertoires in COVID-19. Participants had their cohort set by participant-reported clinical history. The study recruited exposed participants who had met a COVID-19 case within 2 weeks before entry. Sequencing was performed with immunoSEQ multiplex PCR; in TCRdb, only in-frame clones are kept and a portion is missing. There are hundreds of thousands of clones in the sample; about four fifths occur only once, and approximately 4% lies in the top ten. Between the trimmed V and J ends, which lost 3 bases and 1 base, there was a span of 7 bases. Germline-derived CDR1 and CDR2 are MNHEY and SVGAGI. There are 13 residues in the CDR3.

The clonotype comes from a middle-aged woman who had been exposed to COVID-19. This rearrangement joins TRBV6-5 to TRBJ2-7; unclear D gene. Input material: PBMCs or T cells enriched from blood (not recorded which). As DNA, the CDR3 is TGTGCCAGCAGTTATTACAGATCCTACGAGCAGTACTTC. Its protein is CASSYYRSYEQYF.